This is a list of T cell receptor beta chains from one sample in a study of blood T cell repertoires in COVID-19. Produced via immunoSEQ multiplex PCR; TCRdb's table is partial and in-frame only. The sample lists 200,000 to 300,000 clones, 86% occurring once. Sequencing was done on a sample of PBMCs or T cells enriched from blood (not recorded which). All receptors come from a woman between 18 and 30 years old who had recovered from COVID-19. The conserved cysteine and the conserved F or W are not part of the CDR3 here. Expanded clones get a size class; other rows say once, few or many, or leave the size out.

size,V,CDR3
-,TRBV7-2,ASSFGTGFNQPQH
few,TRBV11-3,ASSPDRAVGGYT
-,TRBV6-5,ASSQGSHEQY
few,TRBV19,ASSLSSSGNTIY
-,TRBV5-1,ASSKGTGGNTGELF
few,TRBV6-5,ASQLTPDTEAF
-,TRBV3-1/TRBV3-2,ARNTDRDSSQGRCYEQY
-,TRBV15,ATSRDLDSGNQPQH
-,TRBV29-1,SVKGGPNTGELF
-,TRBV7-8,ASSLWGSEVGYDGYT
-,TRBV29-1,SVEVFQGEEQY
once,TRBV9,ASSNTPTGDPGANVLT
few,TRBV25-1,ASSGLLEGQGAEQY
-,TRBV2,ASSEAGQGDEPQH
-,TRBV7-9,ASSSGLAGGFYEQY
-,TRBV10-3,AISEPSALGELF
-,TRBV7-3,ASSSIGGRADEQF
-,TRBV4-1,ASSQEGTGSSGANVLT
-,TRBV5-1,ASSLAQDTQY
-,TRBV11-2,ASSIFRENWDIVDDEQF
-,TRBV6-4,ASSSQGAGTEAF
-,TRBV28,ASSPNRENSPLH
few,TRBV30,AWSGRQGNLLFYGYT
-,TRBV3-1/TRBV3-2,ASSQGTSGSYYNEQF
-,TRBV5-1,ASSLQGGTEAF
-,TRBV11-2,ASSPRTGGVSGANVLT
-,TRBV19,ASSPNPPQGNTIY
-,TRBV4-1,ASSHRNQPQGDDNEQF
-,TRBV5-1,ASAGQGMERRF
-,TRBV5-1,ASSLELDSPQPQH
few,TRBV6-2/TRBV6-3,ASSLKMNTEAF
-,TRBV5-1,ASSLLQGARTGELF
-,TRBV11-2,ASSFTPGQGPYGYT
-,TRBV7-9,ASSQEAHSYEQY
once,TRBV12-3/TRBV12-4,ASTQGIEAF
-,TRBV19,ASSPLGGEQY
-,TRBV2,ASSAGTGGFPQH
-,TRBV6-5,ASSYSRTGGYGYT
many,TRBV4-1,ASSQESRGLKFTEAF